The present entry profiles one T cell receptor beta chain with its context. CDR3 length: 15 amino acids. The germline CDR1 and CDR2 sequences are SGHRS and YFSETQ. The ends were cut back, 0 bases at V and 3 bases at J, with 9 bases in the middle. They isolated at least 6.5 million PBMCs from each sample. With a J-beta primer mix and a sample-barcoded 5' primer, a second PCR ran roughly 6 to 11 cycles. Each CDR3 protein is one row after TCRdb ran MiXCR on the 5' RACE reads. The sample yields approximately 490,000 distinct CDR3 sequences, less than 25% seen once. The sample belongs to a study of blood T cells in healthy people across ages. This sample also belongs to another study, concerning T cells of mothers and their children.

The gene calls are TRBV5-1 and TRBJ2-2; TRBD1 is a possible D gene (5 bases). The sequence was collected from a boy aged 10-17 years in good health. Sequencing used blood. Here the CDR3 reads CASSLEQAYTGELFF. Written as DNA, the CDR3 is TGCGCCAGCAGCTTGGAACAGGCGTACACCGGGGAGCTGTTTTTT.